The present T cell receptor (beta chain) was sequenced within a study of metastatic and nonmetastatic thyroid tumors. Study context: The authors compared repertoires across blood and tumor or nodule tissue from malignant and benign thyroid patients. Overall study findings and caveats: The study reportedly found significantly higher TCR beta diversity in malignant thyroid tumors than benign nodules, in blood and tumor.

This clone was counted between two and nine times. The antigen remains unidentified. The CDR3 sequence is 12 residues long. Germline CDR1 and CDR2: MDHEN and SYDVKM. The V and J ends lost 5 bases and 7 bases respectively, with 11 bases between them. The entire patient cohort was treatment-naive prior to thyroid surgery. Original analysis: A classifier of distant metastasis in papillary thyroid cancer was built from CDR3 differences (across clinicopathological groups). TCRdb reprocessed the PCR reads using MiXCR. These V and J calls are TCRdb output, not the study's own analysis. The data show tens of thousands of clones, with 20% to 25% seen just once and around 9.6% held by the top ten.

This clonotype was sampled from a female donor with papillary thyroid cancer or a benign thyroid nodule (not recorded which). Some clones in this sample may be carry-over from other donors' samples. The V and J genes are TRBV28 and TRBJ1-2, with D perhaps matching TRBD1 (5 bases). The specimen sequenced was blood. CDR3 amino acids: CASSQGAGGYTF. CDR3 coding DNA: TGTGCCAGCAGTCAGGGCGCAGGTGGCTACACCTTC.